The T cell receptor (beta chain) described here comes from a study of T cell repertoires in cytomegalovirus infection. Study-level points and caveats: Across the ex vivo response, the dominant clonotypes were HLA-C-restricted CMV-specific TCR beta clonotypes.

Via MiXCR, TCRdb re-called the reads, giving one row per CDR3 protein. This table has hundreds of thousands of distinct CDR3 sequences, roughly 10% appearing once. At least ten counts were recorded for this clonotype. The antigen is unknown. This CDR3 comprises 16 residues. The germline V and J ends were trimmed by 4 bases and 0 bases, with 13 bases remaining between them. What was sequenced was PBMCs. The source of this sequence is a human donor in good health (CMV status not recorded). Some clones in this sample may be carry-over from other donors' samples. The chain uses TRBV12-3 or TRBV12-4 and TRBJ1-3, with D possibly TRBD1 on 5 matching bases. CDR3 amino acids: CASSSSRGSSGNTIYF. The CDR3 nucleotides read TGTGCCAGCAGTTCCTCCCGGGGGAGCTCTGGAAACACCATATATTTT.